Reported below is one TCR beta chain. This specimen belongs to a study of cytomegalovirus exposure and HLA in healthy donors. 13 Jbeta primers and 60 Vbeta primers were used for the PCR. As originally analysed: Counted up in a later analysis, unique TCR beta chains came to about 80 million, with about 9.9 million shared. TCRdb's copy holds only in-frame clones and misses some; the assay was immunoSEQ multiplex PCR. That table furnishes V, J and clone size, whereas the DNA furnished D and trimming. The table shows 150,000 to 200,000 clones, with 80% to 90% occurring only once. The sequenced material came from PBMCs. The sequence derives from a man between 18 and 29 years old in good health and CMV-seropositive.

This CDR3 reads CASRQDQGDYGYTF. The CDR3 coding sequence is TGCGCCAGCAGGCAAGATCAGGGTGACTATGGCTACACCTTC. The genes are TRBV23-1 and TRBJ1-2; D is perhaps TRBD1 (5 bases). TRBV23-1 is annotated as an ORF whose role is uncertain. This CDR3 contains 14 residues. V was trimmed by 6 bases and J by 3 bases, leaving 14 bases between them.